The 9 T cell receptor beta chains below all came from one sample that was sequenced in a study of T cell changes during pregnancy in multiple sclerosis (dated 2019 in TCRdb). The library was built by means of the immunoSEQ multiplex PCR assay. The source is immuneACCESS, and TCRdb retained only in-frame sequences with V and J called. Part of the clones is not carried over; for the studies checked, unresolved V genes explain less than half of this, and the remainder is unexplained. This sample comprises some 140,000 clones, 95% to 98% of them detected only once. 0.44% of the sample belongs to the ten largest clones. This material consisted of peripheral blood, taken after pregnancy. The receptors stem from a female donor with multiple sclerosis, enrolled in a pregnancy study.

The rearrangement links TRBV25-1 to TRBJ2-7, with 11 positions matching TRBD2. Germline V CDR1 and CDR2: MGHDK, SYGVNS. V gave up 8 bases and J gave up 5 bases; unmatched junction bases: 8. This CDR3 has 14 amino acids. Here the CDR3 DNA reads TGTGCCAGCTTCGTAGCGGGAGGGCCCGACGAGCAGTACTTC. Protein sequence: CASFVAGGPDEQYF.

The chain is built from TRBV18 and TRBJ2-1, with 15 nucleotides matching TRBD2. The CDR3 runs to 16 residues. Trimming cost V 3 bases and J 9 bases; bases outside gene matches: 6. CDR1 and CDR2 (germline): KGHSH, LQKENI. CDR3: CASSPEGLAGGSEQFF. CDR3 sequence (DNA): TGTGCCAGCTCACCGGAGGGACTAGCGGGAGGTTCTGAGCAGTTCTTC.

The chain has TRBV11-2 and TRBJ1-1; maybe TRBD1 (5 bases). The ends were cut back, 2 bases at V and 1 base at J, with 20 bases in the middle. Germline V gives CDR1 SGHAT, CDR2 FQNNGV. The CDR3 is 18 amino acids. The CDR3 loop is CASSLLRRGGVTNTEAFF. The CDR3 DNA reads TGTGCCAGCAGCTTATTAAGGAGGGGAGGGGTGACGAACACTGAAGCTTTCTTT. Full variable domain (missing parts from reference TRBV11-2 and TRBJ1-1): EAGVAQSPRYKIIEKRQSVAFWCNPISGHATLYWYQQILGQGPKLLIQFQNNGVVDDSQLPKDRFSAERLKGVDSTLKIQPAKLEDSAVYLCASSLLRRGGVTNTEAFFGQGTRLTVV.

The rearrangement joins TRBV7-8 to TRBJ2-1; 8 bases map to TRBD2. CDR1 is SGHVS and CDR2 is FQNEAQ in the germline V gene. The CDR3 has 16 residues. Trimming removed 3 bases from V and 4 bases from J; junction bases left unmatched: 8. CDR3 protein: CASSFFSGIRYNEQFF. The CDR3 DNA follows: TGTGCCAGCAGCTTTTTTAGCGGGATAAGGTACAATGAGCAGTTCTTC.

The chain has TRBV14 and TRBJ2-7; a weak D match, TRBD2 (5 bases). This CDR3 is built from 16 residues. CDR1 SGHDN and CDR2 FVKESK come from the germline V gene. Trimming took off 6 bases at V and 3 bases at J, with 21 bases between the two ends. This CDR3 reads CASSSIPEGSDYEQYF. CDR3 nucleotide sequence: TGTGCCAGCAGTTCAATACCCGAGGGTAGCGACTACGAGCAGTACTTC.

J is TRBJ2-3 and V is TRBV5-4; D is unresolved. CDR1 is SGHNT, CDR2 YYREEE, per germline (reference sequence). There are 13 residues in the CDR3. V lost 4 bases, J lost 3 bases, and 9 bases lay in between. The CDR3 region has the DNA TGTGCCAGCAGCCCTGAGAGAACAGATACGCAGTATTTT. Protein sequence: CASSPERTDTQYF.

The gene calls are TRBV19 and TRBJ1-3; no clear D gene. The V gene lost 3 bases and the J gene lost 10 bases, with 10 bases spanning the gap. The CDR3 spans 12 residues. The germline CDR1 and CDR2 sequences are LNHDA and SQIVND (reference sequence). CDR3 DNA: TGTGCCAGTAGTATGAGGGAAGCTACCATATATTTT. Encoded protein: CASSMREATIYF.

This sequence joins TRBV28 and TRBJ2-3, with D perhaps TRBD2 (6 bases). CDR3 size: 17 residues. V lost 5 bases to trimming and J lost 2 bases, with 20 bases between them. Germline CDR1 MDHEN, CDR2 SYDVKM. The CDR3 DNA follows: TGTGCCAGCAGTCGGATGACTAGTAGCCCGTTCACAGATACGCAGTATTTT. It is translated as CASSRMTSSPFTDTQYF.

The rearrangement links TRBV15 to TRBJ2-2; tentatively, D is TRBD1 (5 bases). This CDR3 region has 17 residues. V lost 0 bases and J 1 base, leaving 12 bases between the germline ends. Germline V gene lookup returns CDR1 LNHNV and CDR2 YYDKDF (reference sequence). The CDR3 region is CATSRDLRGLNTGELFF. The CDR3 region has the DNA TGTGCCACCAGCAGAGACCTTAGGGGTCTGAACACCGGGGAGCTGTTTTTT.